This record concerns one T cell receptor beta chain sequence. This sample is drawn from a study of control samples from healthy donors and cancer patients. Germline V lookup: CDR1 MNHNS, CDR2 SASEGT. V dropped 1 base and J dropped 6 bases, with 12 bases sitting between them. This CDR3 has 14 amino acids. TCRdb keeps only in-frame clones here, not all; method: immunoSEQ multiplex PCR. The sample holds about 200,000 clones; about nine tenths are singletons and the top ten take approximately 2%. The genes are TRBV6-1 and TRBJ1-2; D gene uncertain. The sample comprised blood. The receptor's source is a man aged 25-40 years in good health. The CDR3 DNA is TGTGCCAGCAGTGAAGATCGAGGATTTAATGGCTACACCTTC. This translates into CASSEDRGFNGYTF.